Reported below is one T cell receptor beta chain. Its specific antigen is unknown. Qualities for individual bases were not recorded, and no much larger clone is one base off. Patients with autoimmune disease history or receiving systemic immunosuppression were excluded from the trial. Peripheral blood for TCR sequencing was collected from all dose cohorts at baseline, on cycle 4 day 1, and on cycle 7 day 1. The samples were drawn from a first-in-human, open-label, multicenter phase I dose-escalation trial of ivuxolimab. Adults with locally advanced or metastatic melanoma, renal cell carcinoma, hepatocellular carcinoma or head and neck squamous cell carcinoma were enrolled in the trial. Before TCR sequencing, CD4+ T cells and CD8+ T cells were sorted from peripheral blood as separate populations. Spanning cysteine to phenylalanine, the CDR3 consists of 14 amino acids. The retained sequence is limited to the CDR3, 42 bases, with the frame set at the first base. The junction carries 13 bases between V and J, which are trimmed by 0 bases and 8 bases respectively. The germline V gene yields MGHRA for CDR1 and YSYEKL for CDR2.

This sample is part of a study of OX40 agonist ivuxolimab in advanced cancers. Regarding the study in general: Ivuxolimab, which targeted the costimulatory receptor OX40 (CD134), was an agonistic, fully human IgG2 monoclonal antibody. Intravenous ivuxolimab was administered to patients every 2 weeks at six dose levels: 0.01, 0.1, 0.3, 1.5, 3 and 10 mg/kg. Among the roughly 52 dose-escalation patients, 19 had hepatocellular carcinoma, around 15 melanoma, 9 renal cell carcinoma and 9 head and neck cancer. In the dose-escalation cohort, over 65% of patients were male, and the mean age was about 55 years, with a range of roughly 20 to 85. Prior anti-PD-1, anti-PD-L1 or anti-CTLA-4 therapy was permitted, and 30% to 50% of dose-escalation patients had received checkpoint inhibitors. Three dose-escalation patients achieved partial responses, one with hepatocellular carcinoma and two with cutaneous melanoma. The point of sequencing TCRbeta in the periphery was to test whether ivuxolimab changed TCR sequence diversity and drove clonal T-cell expansion. The paper reports the monotherapy dose-escalation portion (N = 52 patients) of the phase I ivuxolimab trial.

Genomic DNA was isolated from the sorted cells so that the TCRbeta CDR3 region could be sequenced. TCRbeta CDR3 regions were sequenced using the immunoSEQ Assay. TCRdb stores this immuneACCESS table with in-frame sequences only. Part of the clones is absent; in the studies checked, under half of the shortfall reflects unresolved V genes, and no reason is known for the rest. The sample table lists 55,000 to 70,000 clones, less than 85% of them with a count of one. The biggest ten clones account for approximately 3.1% of the sample. Results the study describes overall, beyond this receptor: Low levels of normalized T-cell clonal expansion were also seen in some patients who did not respond. In the 0.1-3.0 mg/kg groups, partial responders had among the lowest normalized peripheral clonal expansion, particularly in CD8+ T cells. Clonal expansion of both CD4+ and CD8+ blood T cells was observed from baseline to week 6 at doses 0.1 to 3.0 mg/kg. The antigen specificity of the peripheral T cells that underwent clonal expansion was not determined. On average, CD8+ T cells showed more expanded clones than CD4+ T cells after ivuxolimab.

Specimen: CD4+ or CD8+ T cells sorted from blood, collected in a trial of the OX40 agonist ivuxolimab. The rearrangement joined TRBV4-1 to TRBJ1-2, with a weak D call of TRBD1 (5 bases match). This TCR derives from an adult with an advanced solid tumor such as melanoma, head and neck, liver or kidney cancer. The DNA sequence is TGCGCCAGCAGCCAAGACGGCAGGGTAGTAGGCTACACCTTC. Translation gives CASSQDGRVVGYTF.